This TCR beta chain was profiled in a study of beta chain features in type 1 diabetes. Reverse transcribing all isolated RNA meant expressed TCRB transcripts were sequenced. Profiled with immunoSEQ multiplex PCR; TCRdb holds only in-frame clones, not every one. This sample has 350,000 to 400,000 clones, with roughly 16% found just once. Trimming cost V 1 base and J 5 bases, with 15 bases left between them. CDR3 length: 16 amino acids. Germline CDR1 reads SEHNR; CDR2 reads FQNEAQ (reference sequence). Sorting gave populations that all exceeded 98% purity. Specimen: naive CD4+ T cells from blood. This rearrangement joins TRBV7-9 to TRBJ2-1; perhaps TRBD2 as D (5 bases). This TCR was sampled from a woman younger than 30 in good health. The CDR3 sequence: CASSLVKGLLHNEQFF. The CDR3 bases are TGTGCCAGCAGCTTAGTGAAAGGACTCCTCCACAATGAGCAGTTCTTC.